The rows below give T cell receptor beta chains drawn from one sample of a study of CD8 T cells in ankylosing spondylitis. Using its own MiXCR run on the 5' RACE reads, TCRdb lists one record per CDR3 protein. The table shows some 300,000 distinct CDR3 sequences, with roughly 20% occurring only once. Sequencing was carried out using blood, either unsorted or a sorted T cell fraction (not recorded which). All receptors come from a female donor with ankylosing spondylitis or in good health (not recorded which). CDR3s include the opening cysteine and the closing phenylalanine or tryptophan. Fields, in order: V gene, J gene, D gene, clone size, CDR3 DNA, CDR3 protein. A D gene is named only where the DNA matches it firmly. The size of a clone is reported for some rows only, either as once, few or many, or as a class for expanded clones.

>TRBV20-1|TRBJ1-5|TRBD1|NA
TGCAGTGCTAGAATGGCAGGGGGTATTCTTAGCAATCAGCCCCAGCATTTT
CSARMAGGILSNQPQHF
>TRBV12-3/TRBV12-4|TRBJ1-5|NA|NA
TGTGCCAGCAGTTCTGGCGAATATCAGCCCCAGCATTTT
CASSSGEYQPQHF
>TRBV7-2|TRBJ1-1|NA|few
TGTGCCAGCAGCCGCACTGCAGGGGTGGGGGCTTTCTTT
CASSRTAGVGAFF
>TRBV30|TRBJ2-7|TRBD1|NA
TGTGCCTGGAGTGTAGGGACAGTAAACGAGCAGTACTTC
CAWSVGTVNEQYF
>TRBV7-2|TRBJ2-7|NA|few
TGTGCCAGCAGCTTACAGTCTGGGGCTCTCCACGAGCAGTACTTC
CASSLQSGALHEQYF
>TRBV7-6|TRBJ2-1|NA|NA
TGTGCCAGCAGTTACAGGGTGGGGTATGAGCAGTTCTTC
CASSYRVGYEQFF
>TRBV20-1|TRBJ2-3|NA|NA
TGCAGTGCTAGAGGATTACCAGATACGCAGTATTTT
CSARGLPDTQYF
>TRBV20-1|TRBJ2-1|TRBD2|NA
TGCAGTGCTAGAGTGGGGGGGGGCTCCTACAATGAGCAGTTCTTC
CSARVGGGSYNEQFF
>TRBV20-1|TRBJ2-3|NA|many
TGCAGTGCCCCGCAGAACGAGTTTCCGAGGACGCAGTATTTT
CSAPQNEFPRTQYF
>TRBV5-1|TRBJ2-7|NA|few
TGCGCCAGCAGCTCAACACAGGGACAGCAGTACTTC
CASSSTQGQQYF
>TRBV7-2|TRBJ2-5|NA|NA
TGTGCCAGCAGCTTGCTTCCCGGGACTTTCCAAGAGACCCAGTACTTC
CASSLLPGTFQETQYF
>TRBV27|TRBJ2-5|NA|NA
TGTGCCAGCAGTTTTCAAGACAGAAAAGAGACCCAGTACTTC
CASSFQDRKETQYF
>TRBV20-1|TRBJ2-7|NA|many
TGCAGTGGAGTGTCAGGACTCTACGAGCAGTACTTC
CSGVSGLYEQYF
>TRBV6-2/TRBV6-3|TRBJ2-2|NA|NA
TGTGCCAGCGTGAGGACAGTGAACACCGGGGAGCTGTTTTTT
CASVRTVNTGELFF
>TRBV10-2|TRBJ2-7|TRBD1|many
TGCGCCAGCAGGGATACGGGACAGAGCTACGAGCAGTACTTC
CASRDTGQSYEQYF
>TRBV20-1|TRBJ2-6|TRBD2|many
TGCAGTGCTTTTAGCGGGGCTGGGGCCAACGTCCTGACTTTC
CSAFSGAGANVLTF
>TRBV5-1|TRBJ1-1|NA|many
TGCGCCAGCAGTTACGACGGGATCACTGAAGCTTTCTTT
CASSYDGITEAFF
>TRBV20-1|TRBJ2-2|NA|few
TGCAGTGCTAGAGATCTGTTTAGGAGGGGAGCCGGGGAGCTGTTTTTT
CSARDLFRRGAGELFF